This T cell receptor (beta chain) stems from a study of blood T cells in healthy people across ages. Study-wide results and caveats: Diversity estimated from one million T cells was considered an underestimate. Greater diversity and more naive CD4+ cells were seen in long-lived donors than in aged donors.

The CDR3 contains 14 residues. V shed 4 bases, J shed 4 bases, and the junction held 3 bases outside the gene matches. Germline CDR1 and CDR2: SNHLY and FYNNEI. A second about 7 to 11 cycle PCR used barcoded and J-beta primers. Every cDNA was tagged by a template-switch adaptor with 12 random nucleotides. TCRdb re-called the 5' RACE reads with MiXCR, one entry per CDR3 protein. The repertoire holds approximately 600,000 distinct CDR3 sequences, approximately 50% seen once, with over 35% in the top ten. Points on this clonotype: Its antigen is unknown.

Sample: blood. The sequence came from a man between 60 and 70 years old in good health. The chain has TRBV2 and TRBJ1-2; TRBD1 agrees at 10 bases. The CDR3 nucleotides read TGTGCCAGCAGTGGGGACAGGGGATCCTATGGCTACACCTTC. As protein: CASSGDRGSYGYTF.